Below are 23 T cell receptor beta chains sequenced from a single sample in a study of blood T cells in healthy people across ages. The authors ran a second PCR of about 7 to 11 cycles using a sample-barcoded 5' primer and a J-beta primer mix. A single record per CDR3 protein comes from TCRdb applying MiXCR to the 5' RACE reads. The table shows 1.5 million to 2 million distinct CDR3 sequences, with 28% occurring only once. The sample taken for sequencing was blood. The source of these receptors is a woman aged 25 to 39 in good health.

The chain recombines TRBV7-2 with TRBJ2-1, with 11 bases lining up with TRBD2. The germline CDR1 and CDR2 sequences are SGHTA and FQGNSA. J was trimmed by 7 bases and V by 6 bases; bases with no gene match: 11. The CDR3 covers 16 residues. Here the CDR3 reads CASRYTSGRRRNEQFF. For the CDR3, the DNA is TGTGCCAGCAGATATACTAGCGGGAGACGGAGGAATGAGCAGTTCTTC.

This chain links TRBV20-1 with TRBJ2-1, with TRBD2 identical over 12 bases. V lost 0 bases, J lost 3 bases, and 3 bases stayed unmatched. Germline assignment: CDR1 DFQATT and CDR2 SNEGSKA (reference sequence). The CDR3 extends over 16 amino acids. CDR3 amino acids: CSARDTSGRHYNEQFF. CDR3 bases: TGCAGTGCTAGAGATACTAGCGGGAGGCACTACAATGAGCAGTTCTTC.

This clonotype was detected many times. The chain is built from TRBV12-3 or TRBV12-4 and TRBJ2-3; the match to TRBD2 covers 10 bases. V lost 8 bases, J lost 0 bases, and 2 bases stayed unmatched. This CDR3 is built from 14 residues. CDR3 nucleotides: TGTGCCAGCTGGACTAGCGGAAGCACAGATACGCAGTATTTT. Its protein product is CASWTSGSTDTQYF.

On this clonotype itself: Just one base apart from a much larger clone, this may be a read error. V usage is TRBV7-3 and J usage is TRBJ2-4; perhaps TRBD2 as D (6 bases). The V and J ends lost 6 bases and 6 bases respectively, with 15 bases between them. Per germline, CDR1 SGHTA and CDR2 FQGTGA. The CDR3 is 14 amino acids. CDR3: CASSPDAEGNIQYF. The CDR3 DNA reads as TGTGCCAGCAGTCCTGATGCGGAGGGAAACATTCAGTACTTC. Variable domain in full (rest from reference TRBV7-3 and TRBJ2-4): GAGVSQTPSNKVTEKGKYVELRCDPISGHTALYWYRQSLGQGPEFLIYFQGTGAADDSGLPNDRFFAVRPEGSVSTLKIQRTERGDSAVYLCASSPDAEGNIQYFGAGTRLSVL.

With regard to this clonotype: Germline is not matched at one junction end, which may reflect a read error. J is TRBJ2-6 and V is TRBV2, with a tentative D call TRBD1 (5 bases). Germline V gene data show CDR1 as SNHLY and CDR2 as FYNNEI. The CDR3 totals 17 residues. DNA for the CDR3: TGTGCCAGCAGTGACGGCGGAGCCCTCTCTGGGGCCAACGTCCTGACCTTC. This gives the protein CASSDGGALSGANVLTF.

This clonotype was detected only once. One base away lies a much larger clone, so this may be a sequencing read error. The CDR3 region is CASSQEFWDRGRYNEQYF. CDR3 bases: TGCGCCAGCAGCCAAGAATTCTGGGACAGGGGGCGATACAATGAGCAGTACTTC. The V gene is TRBV4-3, the J gene TRBJ2-1, with 12 nucleotides matching TRBD1. The assigned J gene may be wrong: the sequence end matches TRBJ2-7 better. Per the germline V gene, CDR1 is LGHNA and CDR2 is YSLEER. The CDR3 spans 18 residues.

This clonotype was seen at least ten times. The chain recombines TRBV5-1 with TRBJ2-7, with D maybe TRBD1 (7 bases). The germline V gene has CDR1 SGHRS and CDR2 YFSETQ. The length of the CDR3 is 13 residues. V lost 1 base, J lost 6 bases, and 11 bases lay in between. In DNA, the CDR3 is TGCGCCAGCAGCTTGAACAGGGGAGGCGAGCAGTACTTC. It specifies CASSLNRGGEQYF.

This clonotype was seen a handful of times. CDR3 DNA: TGTGCCAGCAGCCTTGGGGGGCCGGGACAGTGGTCCACAGATACGCAGTATTTT. The encoded protein is CASSLGGPGQWSTDTQYF. The chain combines TRBV7-3 with TRBJ2-3, with a weak D call TRBD1 (7 bases). This CDR3 is 18 amino acids long. V shed 5 bases and J shed 2 bases, with 23 bases lying between them. Looked up from germline, CDR1 is SGHTA and CDR2 is FQGTGA. The complete variable domain, with remaining parts taken from reference TRBV7-3 and TRBJ2-3, reads GAGVSQTPSNKVTEKGKYVELRCDPISGHTALYWYRQSLGQGPEFLIYFQGTGAADDSGLPNDRFFAVRPEGSVSTLKIQRTERGDSAVYLCASSLGGPGQWSTDTQYFGPGTRLTVL.

Only a few counts were recorded for this clonotype. CDR3: CASSLNQRGVGDTQYF. In DNA form, the CDR3 reads TGCGCCAGCAGCTTAAACCAGCGGGGGGTTGGAGATACGCAGTATTTT. The chain combines TRBV5-1 with TRBJ2-3, with 9 bases identical to TRBD2. Germline loops: CDR1 SGHRS, CDR2 YFSETQ. V was clipped by 2 bases and J by 5 bases; unmatched bases: 9. The CDR3 length is 16 residues.

The chain combines TRBV20-1 with TRBJ2-1; maybe TRBD2 (5 bases). The CDR3 extends over 14 amino acids. Trimming removed 0 bases from V and 7 bases from J, with 13 bases in between. CDR1 and CDR2 (germline): DFQATT, SNEGSKA (reference sequence). CDR3 in amino acids: CSARDLGLRNEQFF. Written as DNA, the CDR3 is TGCAGTGCTAGAGATCTAGGACTTCGAAATGAGCAGTTCTTC.

To note about this clonotype: This may arise from a read error, as a much more abundant clone is one base away. The rearrangement links TRBV6-2 or TRBV6-3 to TRBJ2-1; D is unresolved. V was clipped by 4 bases and J by 6 bases, with 7 bases between them. The CDR3 length is 12 residues. CDR1 MNHEY and CDR2 SVGEGT come from the germline V gene. The chain's CDR3 is CASSFAPNEQFF. CDR3 DNA sequence: TGTGCCAGCAGTTTCGCCCCCAATGAGCAGTTCTTC.

This sequence joins TRBV6-5 and TRBJ1-3; D is unclear. The germline V and J ends were trimmed by 8 bases and 0 bases, with 5 bases remaining between them. Germline V CDR1 and CDR2: MNHEY, SVGAGI. The CDR3 has 12 amino acids. The CDR3 coding sequence is TGTGCCAGCTACACCTCTGGAAACACCATATATTTT. Amino acids: CASYTSGNTIYF.

As for this clonotype: The junction does not match germline at one end; this may be a read error. The genes are TRBV7-3 and TRBJ2-1; no clear D. The CDR3 runs 13 residues. CDR1 SGHTA and CDR2 FQGTGA come from the germline V gene. CDR3 coding DNA: TGTGCCGGCAGCTTATTCCCCTACAATGAGCAGTTCTTC. It translates to CAGSLFPYNEQFF.

Notes on this clonotype: With a much larger clone just one base away, this may be a read error. V usage is TRBV7-9 and J usage is TRBJ1-1; D uncertain. This CDR3 region has 13 residues. Germline V gene lookup returns CDR1 SEHNR and CDR2 FQNEAQ (reference sequence). V shed 1 base and J shed 6 bases, with 9 bases lying between them. The DNA of the CDR3 is TGTGCCAGCAGCTTAGACAGTAACGCTGAAGCTTTCTTT. This codes for CASSLDSNAEAFF.

Worth noting for this clonotype: A much more abundant neighbour one base away suggests this may be a read error. The rearrangement links TRBV12-3 or TRBV12-4 to TRBJ2-4, with 9 bases lining up with TRBD1. The end of the DNA is better explained by TRBJ2-5, so the J call may be wrong. The CDR3 length is 15 residues. As DNA, the CDR3 is TGTGCCAGCAGCCCCACCGGGACAGGGCTAGAGACCCAGTACTTC. Its translation: CASSPTGTGLETQYF.

The chain employs TRBV7-2 and TRBJ2-1; D may be TRBD2 (5 bases). Trimming took 3 bases from V and 8 from J, leaving 11 bases between them. The CDR3 spans 13 residues. Germline-derived CDR1 and CDR2 are SGHTA and FQGNSA. CDR3 in amino acids: CASSFWLADEQFF. The CDR3 DNA sequence: TGTGCCAGCAGCTTTTGGCTAGCCGATGAGCAGTTCTTC.

This clonotype has a handful of counts. V gene TRBV12-3 or TRBV12-4 combines with J gene TRBJ2-7, with no clear D. V dropped 5 bases and J dropped 3 bases, with 17 bases sitting between them. The CDR3 spans 15 residues. This CDR3 is CASSPGRLDFYEQYF. In DNA, the CDR3 is TGTGCCAGCAGTCCAGGACGGTTAGACTTCTACGAGCAGTACTTC.

The rearrangement joins TRBV29-1 to TRBJ2-3, with D unresolved. Germline V gives CDR1 SQVTM, CDR2 ANQGSEA. The CDR3 totals 12 residues. V lost 0 bases and J lost 2, with 3 bases in between. The CDR3 region is CSVEDITDTQYF. The CDR3 nucleotides read TGCAGCGTTGAAGATATCACAGATACGCAGTATTTT.

This clonotype was seen at least ten times. The rearrangement uses TRBV5-5 and TRBJ2-7, with no clear D. The CDR3 covers 11 residues. CDR1 SGHKS and CDR2 YYEKEE come from the germline V gene (reference sequence). The V gene lost 4 bases and the J gene lost 3 bases, with 5 bases spanning the gap. The CDR3, as DNA: TGTGCCAGCAGCGGAATCTACGAGCAGTACTTC. It specifies CASSGIYEQYF.

There are a few counts of this clonotype. V and J are TRBV7-3 and TRBJ1-1; maybe TRBD1 (6 bases). V was shortened by 5 bases and J by 4 bases, with 14 bases between the two germline ends. The germline CDR1 and CDR2 sequences are SGHTA and FQGTGA. The CDR3 is 14 residues long. In DNA form, the CDR3 reads TGTGCCAGCAGCCAAGGGTTAGGGGGCACTGAAGCTTTCTTT. The encoded protein is CASSQGLGGTEAFF.

This chain connects TRBV5-6 to TRBJ1-5; TRBD1 aligns across 9 bases. CDR1 SGHDT and CDR2 YYEEEE come from the germline V gene. V lost 1 base and J lost 9; bases outside the gene matches: 14. CDR3 length equals 17 residues. CDR3 nucleotide sequence: TGTGCCAGCAGCTTGAAGGGCCGAGGACAGGGGCGGTGGCCCCAGCATTTT. Translated, it gives CASSLKGRGQGRWPQHF.

The genes are TRBV6-6 and TRBJ2-5; no clear D gene. V dropped 0 bases and J dropped 11 bases, with 10 bases sitting between them. There are 12 residues in the CDR3. The germline gives CDR1 MNHNY, CDR2 SVGAGI (reference sequence). The CDR3 reads CASSYSGYAQYF. The CDR3 DNA reads TGTGCCAGCAGTTACTCTGGTTACGCGCAGTACTTC.

The chain is built from TRBV7-9 and TRBJ2-3; a possible D gene is TRBD2 (6 bases). CDR1 and CDR2 (germline): SEHNR, FQNEAQ (reference sequence). CDR3 size: 16 residues. The ends were cut back, 6 bases at V and 4 bases at J, with 20 bases in the middle. The CDR3, as DNA: TGTGCCAGCAGTTCCCCGGGACTTCTGCACCCAGATACGCAGTATTTT. Translating gives CASSSPGLLHPDTQYF.